Following are 20 T cell receptor beta chains from one sample sequenced in a study of cytomegalovirus exposure and HLA in healthy donors. PCR involved 60 Vbeta and 13 Jbeta primers. The table came from immunoSEQ multiplex PCR; TCRdb's copy has only in-frame clones and leaves some out. The table records just over 150,000 clones, under 85% of them present only once. Sample: PBMCs. The receptors were sampled from a woman aged 25 to 39 in good health and CMV-seronegative.

This chain links TRBV13 with TRBJ2-7, with TRBD2 matching 12 bases. Per germline, CDR1 PRHDT and CDR2 FYEKMQ (reference sequence). The trim removed 2 bases at V and 2 bases at J, leaving 1 base unmatched. CDR3 length: 15 amino acids. DNA for the CDR3: TGTGCCAGCAGCTTAACTAGCGGGGGGACCTACGAGCAGTACTTC. It encodes CASSLTSGGTYEQYF.

This clone was detected only once. The chain recombines TRBV27 with TRBJ1-6; D remains ambiguous. Germline CDR1 MNHEY, CDR2 SMNVEV (reference sequence). This CDR3 has 10 amino acids. Trimming removed 7 bases at V and 11 bases at J, with 6 bases between. The CDR3 reads CASTKPPLHF. In DNA, the CDR3 is TGTGCCAGCACTAAACCACCCCTCCACTTT.

The chain joins TRBV2 to TRBJ1-4; D remains ambiguous. The CDR3 is 16 residues long. Trimming took 1 base from V and 8 from J, leaving 17 bases between them. Germline V gene data show CDR1 as SNHLY and CDR2 as FYNNEI. The CDR3 DNA sequence: TGTGCCAGCAGTGAAGAGTGGGGAGCGGGTAGGGAAAAACTGTTTTTT. Translated, it gives CASSEEWGAGREKLFF.

The J gene is TRBJ1-2, the V gene TRBV5-1, with D unclear. Germline V gives CDR1 SGHRS, CDR2 YFSETQ. This CDR3 region has 15 residues. V was cut by 2 bases and J by 8 bases, with 19 bases left in between. The CDR3 loop is CASSLGSRDAWGYTF. In nucleotides, the CDR3 is TGCGCCAGCAGCTTAGGATCCCGGGATGCGTGGGGCTACACCTTC.

The V and J genes are TRBV5-6 and TRBJ1-5, with 11 bases aligning to TRBD1. This CDR3 spans 13 amino acids. The J segment lost 6 bases and the V segment lost 4 bases, leaving 0 bases of the junction unmatched. Germline lookup yields CDR1 SGHDT and CDR2 YYEEEE. The CDR3 protein is CASSGQGAQPQHF. CDR3 in DNA: TGTGCCAGCAGCGGACAGGGGGCTCAGCCCCAGCATTTT.

In DNA, the CDR3 is TGTGCCAGCAGCGATCTCTCAGGGCGAAACACCATATATTTT. Residues: CASSDLSGRNTIYF. V gene TRBV5-6 combines with J gene TRBJ1-3, with D tentatively TRBD1 (5 bases). Per the germline V gene, CDR1 is SGHDT and CDR2 is YYEEEE. The CDR3 consists of 14 residues. Trimming pared 4 bases from V and 5 bases from J, leaving 13 bases between.

This clone was counted a few times. This chain connects TRBV6-1 to TRBJ1-2, with D tentatively TRBD1 (5 bases). The CDR3 has 12 amino acids. V was pared by 8 bases and J by 7 bases, with 14 bases between. Per the germline V gene, CDR1 is MNHNS and CDR2 is SASEGT. In DNA, the CDR3 is TGTGCCAGCCCAGGAGGGGTGCGTGGCTACACCTTC. Amino acids: CASPGGVRGYTF.

The chain carries TRBV6-1 and TRBJ1-4; D possibly corresponds to TRBD1 (6 bases). The germline V and J ends were trimmed by 3 bases and 5 bases, with 16 bases remaining between them. This CDR3 spans 16 amino acids. The germline gives CDR1 MNHNS, CDR2 SASEGT. Written as DNA, the CDR3 is TGTGCCAGCAGTGAGAACAGGGTCTTGAAGAATGAAAAACTGTTTTTT. Its translation: CASSENRVLKNEKLFF.

Only one count was recorded for this clone. The chain carries TRBV18 and TRBJ2-5, with 14 bases lining up with TRBD2. J was trimmed by 5 bases and V by 2 bases; bases with no gene match: 7. This CDR3 has 17 residues. Germline assignment: CDR1 KGHSH and CDR2 LQKENI. The chain's CDR3 is CASSPMTSGGARETQYF. CDR3 nucleotides: TGTGCCAGCTCACCAATGACTAGCGGGGGGGCCCGGGAGACCCAGTACTTC.

This chain uses TRBV4-2 with TRBJ1-5; perhaps TRBD1 as D (5 bases). CDR3 size: 16 residues. Trimming removed 2 bases at V and 2 bases at J, with 13 bases between. Per the germline V gene, CDR1 is LGHNA and CDR2 is YNFKEQ. The CDR3: CASSQHEGGGNQPQHF. CDR3 sequence (DNA): TGTGCCAGCAGCCAACATGAGGGAGGGGGCAATCAGCCCCAGCATTTT.

The chain combines TRBV2 with TRBJ2-3; the D gene is possibly TRBD2 (5 bases). CDR1 and CDR2 from the germline V gene are SNHLY and FYNNEI. Trimming stripped 1 base from V and 1 base from J, with 15 bases between. The CDR3 length is 17 residues. In DNA form, the CDR3 reads TGTGCCAGCAGTGAAGAGGTCGAGGGTGCCGGCACAGATACGCAGTATTTT. Protein: CASSEEVEGAGTDTQYF.

The rearrangement links TRBV6-1 to TRBJ1-1; D unclear. In germline, CDR1 is MNHNS, CDR2 SASEGT. The CDR3 covers 13 residues. Trimming pared 4 bases from V and 6 bases from J, leaving 12 bases between. This CDR3 reads CASSGAVRSEAFF. Written as DNA, the CDR3 is TGTGCCAGCAGTGGGGCCGTACGGTCTGAAGCTTTCTTT.

The chain carries TRBV5-5 and TRBJ2-3; perhaps TRBD2 as D (5 bases). Deletions cut 2 bases from V and 0 bases from J, with 10 bases between. The CDR3 totals 15 residues. In germline, CDR1 is SGHKS, CDR2 YYEKEE (reference sequence). This CDR3 reads CASSFRGPSTDTQYF. The CDR3, as DNA: TGTGCCAGCAGCTTCCGGGGTCCAAGCACAGATACGCAGTATTTT.

This sequence joins TRBV5-4 and TRBJ2-1; 7 bases align to TRBD2. The CDR3 totals 15 residues. After removal of 3 bases from V and 0 bases from J, the junction contained 3 bases not matched to a gene. Germline V lookup: CDR1 SGHNT, CDR2 YYREEE (reference sequence). The CDR3 sequence is CASSSGGSSYNEQFF. Written as DNA, the CDR3 is TGTGCCAGCAGCTCCGGCGGGAGCTCCTACAATGAGCAGTTCTTC.

This clone was detected only a few times. The chain joins TRBV29-1 to TRBJ1-2; the match to TRBD1 covers 7 bases. In germline, CDR1 is SQVTM, CDR2 ANQGSEA. The CDR3 length is 15 residues. The trim removed 7 bases at V and 0 bases at J, leaving 11 bases unmatched. The CDR3 protein is CSASTGFNSNYGYTF. CDR3 coding DNA: TGCAGCGCATCGACAGGGTTCAATTCTAACTATGGCTACACCTTC.

The chain links TRBV6-5 to TRBJ2-7; D possibly corresponds to TRBD1 (5 bases). The germline V gene encodes CDR1 MNHEY and CDR2 SVGAGI. The CDR3 is 14 amino acids. V lost 4 bases, J lost 0 bases, and 10 bases lay in between. This CDR3 is CASSSLRDSYEQYF. The CDR3 nucleotides read TGTGCCAGCAGTTCCCTCAGGGACTCCTACGAGCAGTACTTC.

V gene TRBV30 combines with J gene TRBJ2-2; TRBD2 might be the D (7 bases). The CDR3 runs to 15 residues. Trimming pared 1 base from V and 7 bases from J, leaving 16 bases between. Per the germline V gene, CDR1 is GTSNPN and CDR2 is SVGIG (reference sequence). CDR3 protein: CAWSGRGPKGGELFF. In DNA, the CDR3 is TGTGCCTGGAGTGGGCGGGGGCCCAAAGGCGGGGAGCTGTTTTTT.

J is TRBJ1-1 and V is TRBV20-1; no definite D call. From germline, CDR1 is DFQATT and CDR2 SNEGSKA (reference sequence). V lost 5 bases to trimming and J lost 3 bases, with 7 bases between them. The CDR3 is 11 amino acids. Here the CDR3 reads CSASTYTEAFF. The DNA for the CDR3 is TGCAGTGCTTCTACTTACACTGAAGCTTTCTTT.

This clone was counted a few times. The gene calls are TRBV11-2 and TRBJ1-2; the D gene is possibly TRBD1 (6 bases). V shed 1 base and J shed 1 base, with 7 bases lying between them. The CDR3 spans 14 residues. Germline assignment: CDR1 SGHAT and CDR2 FQNNGV. The CDR3 loop reads CASSLGRGNYGYTF. CDR3 DNA: TGTGCCAGCAGCTTAGGCAGGGGTAACTATGGCTACACCTTC. The full variable domain, with the rest looked up from reference TRBV11-2 and TRBJ1-2, is EAGVAQSPRYKIIEKRQSVAFWCNPISGHATLYWYQQILGQGPKLLIQFQNNGVVDDSQLPKDRFSAERLKGVDSTLKIQPAKLEDSAVYLCASSLGRGNYGYTFGSGTRLTVV.

The genes are TRBV5-1 and TRBJ2-3; possibly TRBD1 for D (6 bases). Trimming removed 0 bases at V and 0 bases at J, with 11 bases between. CDR3 length equals 16 residues. Per germline, CDR1 SGHRS and CDR2 YFSETQ. CDR3 sequence reads: CASSLADRTSTDTQYF. The CDR3 bases are TGCGCCAGCAGCTTGGCCGACAGGACTAGCACAGATACGCAGTATTTT.